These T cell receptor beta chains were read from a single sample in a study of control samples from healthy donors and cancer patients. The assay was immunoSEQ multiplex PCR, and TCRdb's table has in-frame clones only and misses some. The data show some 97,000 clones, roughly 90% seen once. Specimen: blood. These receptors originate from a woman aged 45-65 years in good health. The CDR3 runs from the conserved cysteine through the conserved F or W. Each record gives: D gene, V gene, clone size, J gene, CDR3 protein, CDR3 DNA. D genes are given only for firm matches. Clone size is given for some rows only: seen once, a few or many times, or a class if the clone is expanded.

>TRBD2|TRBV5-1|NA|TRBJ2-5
CASSPGLAGQETQYF
TGCGCCAGCAGTCCCGGACTAGCGGGTCAAGAGACCCAGTACTTC
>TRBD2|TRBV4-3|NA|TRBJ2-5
CASSQEGRGQETQYF
TGCGCCAGCAGCCAAGAGGGGAGGGGACAAGAGACCCAGTACTTC
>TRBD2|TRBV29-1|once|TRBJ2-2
CSAPSGLTGELFF
TGCAGCGCCCCTAGCGGGCTAACCGGGGAGCTGTTTTTT
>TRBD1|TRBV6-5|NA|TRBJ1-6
CASSRGQDSPLHF
TGTGCCAGCAGTAGGGGGCAGGATTCACCCCTCCACTTT
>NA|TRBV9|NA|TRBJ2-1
CASSVGGREQFF
TGTGCCAGCAGCGTAGGGGGGCGTGAGCAGTTCTTC
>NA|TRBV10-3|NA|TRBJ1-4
CAISDRGGGEKLFF
TGTGCCATCAGTGACAGGGGAGGTGGTGAAAAACTGTTTTTT
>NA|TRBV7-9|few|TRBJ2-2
CASSPLGELFF
TGTGCCAGCAGCCCCCTCGGGGAGCTGTTTTTT
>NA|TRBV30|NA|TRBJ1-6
CAWAWGKGVRNSPLHF
TGTGCCTGGGCTTGGGGGAAGGGAGTAAGGAATTCACCCCTCCACTTT
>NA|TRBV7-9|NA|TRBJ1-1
CASSTPTGNTEAFF
TGTGCCAGCAGCACACCGACAGGGAACACTGAAGCTTTCTTT
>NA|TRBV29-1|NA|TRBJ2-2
CSVVQGYRGGELFF
TGCAGCGTTGTTCAAGGTTATCGGGGCGGGGAGCTGTTTTTT
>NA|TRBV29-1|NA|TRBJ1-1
CSVIHQNTEAFF
TGCAGCGTTATACACCAGAACACTGAAGCTTTCTTT
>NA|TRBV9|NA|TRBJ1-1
CASSVGAWAANTEAFF
TGTGCCAGCAGCGTAGGAGCCTGGGCCGCCAACACTGAAGCTTTCTTT
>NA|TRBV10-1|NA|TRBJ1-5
CASSELGGGSTWVESNQPQHF
TGCGCCAGCAGTGAGTTGGGGGGGGGAAGTACTTGGGTAGAGAGCAATCAGCCCCAGCATTTT
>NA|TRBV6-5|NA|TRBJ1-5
CASSSPHLNQPQHF
TGTGCCAGCAGTTCCCCGCACCTCAATCAGCCCCAGCATTTT
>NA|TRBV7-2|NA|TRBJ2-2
CASSLERPGELFF
TGTGCCAGCAGCTTAGAAAGACCCGGGGAGCTGTTTTTT
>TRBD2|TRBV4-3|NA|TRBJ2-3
CASSQDRWPSGSIDRTDTQYF
TGCGCCAGCAGCCAAGATAGATGGCCTAGCGGGAGCATTGACAGGACAGATACGCAGTATTTT
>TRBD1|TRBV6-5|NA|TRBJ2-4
CASSWGQGRAKNIQYF
TGTGCCAGCAGTTGGGGACAGGGCAGGGCCAAAAACATTCAGTACTTC
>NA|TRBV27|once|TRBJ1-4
CASSSLPLAARSELFF
TGTGCCAGCAGTTCGCTCCCCTTGGCCGCCAGGTCGGAACTGTTTTTT
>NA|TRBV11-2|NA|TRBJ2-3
CASTGGRADTQYF
TGTGCCAGCACTGGGGGCCGGGCAGATACGCAGTATTTT
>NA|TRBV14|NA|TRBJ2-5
CASSTGLQETQYF
TGTGCCAGCAGTACTGGACTACAAGAGACCCAGTACTTC
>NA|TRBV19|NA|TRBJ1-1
CASIPYEGAEAFF
TGTGCCAGTATCCCATACGAGGGCGCTGAAGCTTTCTTT
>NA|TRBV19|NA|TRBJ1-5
CASSIRIRQRPAPQHF
TGTGCCAGTAGTATAAGGATTCGGCAGCGCCCAGCGCCCCAGCATTTT
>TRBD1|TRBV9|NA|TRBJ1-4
CASSRARDRGGTNEKLFF
TGTGCCAGCTCGAGAGCCCGGGACAGGGGTGGAACTAATGAAAAACTGTTTTTT
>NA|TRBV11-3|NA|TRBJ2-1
CASSGGAWREINEQFF
TGTGCCAGCAGCGGGGGGGCTTGGCGGGAGATCAATGAGCAGTTCTTC
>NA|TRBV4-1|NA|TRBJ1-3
CASSQGQLLYSGNTIYF
TGCGCCAGCAGCCAAGGACAGCTTCTCTACTCTGGAAACACCATATATTTT
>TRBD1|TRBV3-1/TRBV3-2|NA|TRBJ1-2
CASRLGGTADGYTF
TGTGCCAGCAGACTGGGAGGGACAGCCGATGGCTACACCTTC
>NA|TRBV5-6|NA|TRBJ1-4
CASSFSPTNEKLFF
TGTGCCAGCAGTTTCAGTCCAACTAATGAAAAACTGTTTTTT
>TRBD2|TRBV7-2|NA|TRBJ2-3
CASWEGFLTDTQYF
TGTGCCAGCTGGGAGGGATTCTTGACAGATACGCAGTATTTT
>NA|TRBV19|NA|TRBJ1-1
CASSIGNKNTEAFF
TGTGCCAGTAGTATAGGCAATAAGAACACTGAAGCTTTCTTT
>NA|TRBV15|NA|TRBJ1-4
CATSTGDGDTNEKLFF
TGTGCCACCAGCACTGGCGACGGAGATACTAATGAAAAACTGTTTTTT
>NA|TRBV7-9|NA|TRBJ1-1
CASSPHLGQYTEAFF
TGTGCCAGCAGCCCCCACCTTGGCCAATATACTGAAGCTTTCTTT
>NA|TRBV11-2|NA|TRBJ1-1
CASSLGTEAFF
TGTGCCAGCAGTCTGGGCACTGAAGCTTTCTTT
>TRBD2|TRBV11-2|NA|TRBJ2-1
CASFGTSGSEEQFF
TGTGCCAGTTTCGGGACTAGCGGGAGTGAAGAGCAGTTCTTC
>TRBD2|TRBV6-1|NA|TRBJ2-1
CASSEGAGGNPREQFF
TGTGCCAGCAGTGAAGGTGCGGGGGGCAATCCAAGAGAGCAGTTCTTC
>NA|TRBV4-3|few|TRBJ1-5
CASSPRWQGIMPQHF
TGCGCCAGCAGCCCCCGTTGGCAGGGGATTATGCCCCAGCATTTT
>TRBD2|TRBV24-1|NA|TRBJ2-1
CATSDLAGTVGSRNEQFF
TGTGCCACCAGTGACCTAGCGGGAACAGTAGGCAGTAGGAATGAGCAGTTCTTC
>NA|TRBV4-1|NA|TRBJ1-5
CASSQEGVGRGQPQHF
TGCGCCAGCAGCCAAGAGGGGGTAGGCCGGGGTCAGCCCCAGCATTTT
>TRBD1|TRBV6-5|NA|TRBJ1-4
CASSYQTPRGGSKLFF
TGTGCCAGCAGTTACCAGACGCCCAGGGGGGGATCAAAACTGTTTTTT
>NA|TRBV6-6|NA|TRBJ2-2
CASTDLRGELFF
TGTGCCAGCACCGACCTCCGGGGAGAGCTGTTTTTT
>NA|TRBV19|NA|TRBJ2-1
CASSIVQNEQFF
TGTGCCAGTAGTATTGTGCAGAATGAGCAGTTCTTC
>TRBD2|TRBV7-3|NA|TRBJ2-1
CASSLRGGASSSYNEQFF
TGTGCCAGCAGCTTACGCGGGGGGGCCTCGAGCTCCTACAATGAGCAGTTCTTC
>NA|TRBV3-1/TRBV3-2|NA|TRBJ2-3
CASSQGADTQYF
TGTGCCAGCAGCCAAGGGGCAGATACGCAGTATTTT
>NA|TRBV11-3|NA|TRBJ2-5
CASSLHGKYQETQYF
TGTGCCAGCAGCTTACACGGAAAGTACCAAGAGACCCAGTACTTC
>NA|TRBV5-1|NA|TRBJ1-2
CASSPPVDFSNYGYTF
TGCGCCAGCAGTCCTCCCGTGGACTTCTCTAACTATGGCTACACCTTC
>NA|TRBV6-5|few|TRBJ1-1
CASSYEGVNTEAFF
TGTGCCAGCAGTTACGAGGGGGTTAACACTGAAGCTTTCTTT
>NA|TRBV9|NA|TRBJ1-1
CASSGLRGMNTEAFF
TGTGCCAGCAGCGGCCTTCGGGGGATGAACACTGAAGCTTTCTTT
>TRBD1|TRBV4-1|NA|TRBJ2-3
CASSQEDRATDTQYF
TGCGCCAGCAGCCAAGAAGACAGGGCCACAGATACGCAGTATTTT
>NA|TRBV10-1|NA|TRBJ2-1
CAETSFDNEQFF
TGCGCCGAAACTAGTTTTGACAATGAGCAGTTCTTC